The rows below give T cell receptor beta chains drawn from one sample of a study of T-cell memory formation after mild COVID-19. TCRdb reprocessed the 5' RACE reads with MiXCR, giving one entry per CDR3 protein. Of 85,000 to 130,000 distinct CDR3 sequences in the sample, 8.5% to 14% were seen once. Input material: PBMCs or a T cell subset sorted from them (not recorded which). The source of these receptors is a man aged 18 to 35 who had mild COVID-19 (a few samples of this study predate the infection). Cell type and time point are not known. The CDR3 runs from the conserved cysteine through the conserved F or W. Each record gives: D gene, V gene, clone size, J gene, CDR3 protein, CDR3 DNA. D genes are given only for firm matches. Where a row states a size, it is once, few, many or the class of an expanded clone; other rows omit it.

.,TRBV7-9,.,TRBJ2-5,CASSCRQLYQETQYF,TGTGCCAGCAGCTGTCGACAGCTTTACCAAGAGACCCAGTACTTC
.,TRBV7-8,.,TRBJ1-4,CASSSGQSGEKLFF,TGTGCCAGCAGCAGCGGACAGTCGGGTGAAAAACTGTTTTTT
.,TRBV12-3/TRBV12-4,many,TRBJ2-1,CASTGASEQFF,TGTGCCAGCACGGGGGCCAGTGAGCAGTTCTTC
.,TRBV15,.,TRBJ1-2,CATSKAGSDGYTF,TGTGCCACCAGCAAGGCAGGGTCTGATGGCTACACCTTC
TRBD1,TRBV4-3,few,TRBJ1-6,CASTFRQGGNSPLHF,TGCGCCAGCACCTTCAGACAGGGTGGTAATTCACCCCTCCACTTT
.,TRBV25-1,few,TRBJ2-1,CASSVRGTEQFF,TGTGCCAGCAGTGTCCGGGGGACTGAGCAGTTCTTC
.,TRBV9,.,TRBJ1-3,CASSGRSSGNTIYF,TGTGCCAGCAGCGGGAGAAGCTCTGGAAACACCATATATTTT
TRBD1,TRBV12-3/TRBV12-4,.,TRBJ1-6,CASSADRANSPLHF,TGTGCCAGCAGCGCCGACAGGGCTAATTCACCCCTCCACTTT
.,TRBV29-1,.,TRBJ2-1,CSVVRGSYNEQFF,TGCAGCGTTGTGCGAGGTTCCTACAATGAGCAGTTCTTC
TRBD1,TRBV5-1,.,TRBJ1-1,CASSLTGGVVTEAFF,TGCGCCAGCAGCTTGACAGGGGGCGTAGTGACTGAAGCTTTCTTT
.,TRBV19,few,TRBJ2-2,CASSISGGTGELFF,TGTGCCAGTAGTATCTCTGGGGGCACCGGGGAGCTGTTTTTT
TRBD1,TRBV4-3,.,TRBJ2-1,CASSPGTAAYNEQFF,TGCGCCAGCAGCCCAGGGACAGCAGCGTACAATGAGCAGTTCTTC
TRBD1,TRBV20-1,few,TRBJ1-1,CSARDFEQGDTEAFF,TGCAGTGCTAGAGATTTCGAACAGGGGGACACTGAAGCTTTCTTT
.,TRBV12-3/TRBV12-4,few,TRBJ1-5,CATSEGDQPQHF,TGTGCCACCTCGGAGGGGGATCAGCCCCAGCATTTT
.,TRBV12-3/TRBV12-4,few,TRBJ2-7,CASSLYSYEQYF,TGTGCCAGCAGTTTATACAGCTACGAGCAGTACTTC
.,TRBV3-1,.,TRBJ2-7,CASSQYPGTTYEQYF,TGTGCCAGCAGCCAATACCCCGGGACAACCTACGAGCAGTACTTC
TRBD2,TRBV4-1,few,TRBJ2-1,CASSHATSGGAREQFF,TGCGCCAGCAGCCACGCTACTAGCGGGGGGGCTCGGGAGCAGTTCTTC
.,TRBV18,few,TRBJ1-6,CASSPGPFRAPLHF,TGTGCCAGCTCACCAGGACCGTTCAGAGCACCCCTCCACTTT
TRBD2,TRBV7-3,few,TRBJ2-7,CASSRLAGGIYEQYF,TGTGCCAGCAGCCGACTAGCGGGGGGGATCTACGAGCAGTACTTC
.,TRBV4-1,.,TRBJ1-5,CASSQDETGYSNQPQHF,TGCGCCAGCAGCCAAGATGAGACAGGCTATAGCAATCAGCCCCAGCATTTT
.,TRBV10-3,few,TRBJ1-5,CAISETGPKNQPQHF,TGTGCCATCAGTGAGACCGGGCCAAAAAATCAGCCCCAGCATTTT
.,TRBV4-1,few,TRBJ2-3,CASSQVFPTSTDTQYF,TGCGCCAGCAGCCAAGTCTTTCCAACTAGCACAGATACGCAGTATTTT
.,TRBV4-3,.,TRBJ2-2,CASSQDFSGWAGELFF,TGCGCCAGCAGCCAAGATTTCAGCGGGTGGGCCGGGGAGCTGTTTTTT
.,TRBV6-5,few,TRBJ1-6,CASSTRGTSPLHF,TGTGCCAGCAGTACCAGGGGAACTTCACCCCTCCACTTT
TRBD2,TRBV4-3,.,TRBJ2-1,CASRHGRKVFF,TGCGCCAGCAGGCACGGGAGGAAGGTGTTCTTC
TRBD2,TRBV7-2,once,TRBJ2-1,CASRGSSGSYNEQFF,TGTGCCAGCAGGGGATCTAGCGGGAGCTACAATGAGCAGTTCTTC
.,TRBV7-6,few,TRBJ2-3,CASSRSGATDTQYF,TGTGCCAGCAGCCGGTCCGGGGCCACAGATACGCAGTATTTT
.,TRBV7-9,many,TRBJ1-5,CASSLAGQDSNQPQHF,TGTGCCAGCAGCTTAGCGGGCCAGGACTCAAATCAGCCCCAGCATTTT
TRBD1,TRBV10-3,many,TRBJ2-1,CAISELGRGQGDNEQFF,TGTGCCATCAGTGAGTTGGGTAGGGGACAGGGAGACAATGAGCAGTTCTTC
.,TRBV9,.,TRBJ1-2,CASSVVQEIGYTF,TGTGCCAGCAGCGTAGTACAGGAGATTGGCTACACCTTC
TRBD1,TRBV27,few,TRBJ2-2,CASSSGTGVYTGELFF,TGTGCCAGCAGTTCCGGGACAGGGGTGTACACCGGGGAGCTGTTTTTT
.,TRBV4-1,.,TRBJ1-5,CASSQDQARQPQHF,TGCGCCAGCAGCCAAGATCAGGCGCGGCAGCCCCAGCATTTT
.,TRBV6-6,.,TRBJ2-7,CASSYNGGSEQYF,TGTGCCAGCAGTTACAACGGAGGTTCCGAGCAGTACTTC
.,TRBV12-3/TRBV12-4,few,TRBJ1-5,CASSLAGRVDQPQHF,TGTGCCAGCAGTTTAGCAGGGAGGGTGGATCAGCCCCAGCATTTT
TRBD1,TRBV5-1,.,TRBJ2-3,CASSTGQGVDTQYF,TGCGCCAGCAGCACGGGACAGGGGGTAGATACGCAGTATTTT
.,TRBV5-1,.,TRBJ1-4,CASRAGTANEKLFF,TGCGCCAGCAGGGCCGGGACTGCGAATGAAAAACTGTTTTTT
TRBD1,TRBV7-3,few,TRBJ1-5,CASSCYVARDRSNQPQHF,TGTGCCAGCAGCTGCTACGTCGCCCGGGACAGGAGCAATCAGCCCCAGCATTTT
.,TRBV5-1,.,TRBJ1-1,CASSPPLEGINTEAFF,TGCGCCAGCAGCCCCCCCCTTGAGGGGATTAACACTGAAGCTTTCTTT
.,TRBV3-1,.,TRBJ2-7,CASSQDWRDSLYSYEQYF,TGTGCCAGCAGCCAAGATTGGAGAGACAGTTTATATTCCTACGAGCAGTACTTC
.,TRBV4-1,few,TRBJ2-1,CASSQDGETYYEQFF,TGCGCCAGCAGCCAAGATGGGGAGACGTATTATGAGCAGTTCTTC
.,TRBV7-8,.,TRBJ2-1,CASSRFMVDEQFF,TGTGCCAGCAGCCGATTCATGGTCGATGAGCAGTTCTTC
.,TRBV9,many,TRBJ2-3,CASGEASTDTQYF,TGTGCCAGCGGAGAGGCTAGCACAGATACGCAGTATTTT
.,TRBV20-1,many,TRBJ2-1,CSAIQDVSYNEQFF,TGCAGTGCTATACAGGACGTCTCCTACAATGAGCAGTTCTTC
TRBD1,TRBV12-3/TRBV12-4,few,TRBJ2-7,CASSVLGTGDPEQYF,TGTGCCAGCAGTGTCCTCGGGACAGGAGACCCCGAGCAGTACTTC
.,TRBV20-1,few,TRBJ1-3,CSARSRFKGNTIYF,TGCAGTGCTAGAAGCAGATTTAAGGGAAACACCATATATTTT
.,TRBV7-8,many,TRBJ2-3,CASYTSGAPAGDTQYF,TGTGCCAGCTACACCTCCGGGGCCCCCGCGGGGGATACGCAGTATTTT
TRBD1,TRBV7-9,few,TRBJ2-1,CASSFGTVNEQFF,TGTGCCAGCAGCTTTGGGACAGTCAATGAGCAGTTCTTC
.,TRBV5-1,few,TRBJ2-5,CASSLWGFQETQYF,TGCGCCAGCAGCTTGTGGGGGTTCCAAGAGACCCAGTACTTC
.,TRBV6-5,.,TRBJ2-5,CASSYSRETQYF,TGTGCCAGCAGTTACTCGAGGGAGACCCAGTACTTC
.,TRBV5-1,few,TRBJ1-1,CASSLGVGPFTEAFF,TGCGCCAGCAGCTTGGGGGTGGGGCCCTTCACTGAAGCTTTCTTT
TRBD2,TRBV29-1,many,TRBJ2-7,CSVVLAGDPGYEQYF,TGCAGCGTTGTACTAGCGGGGGACCCGGGCTACGAGCAGTACTTC